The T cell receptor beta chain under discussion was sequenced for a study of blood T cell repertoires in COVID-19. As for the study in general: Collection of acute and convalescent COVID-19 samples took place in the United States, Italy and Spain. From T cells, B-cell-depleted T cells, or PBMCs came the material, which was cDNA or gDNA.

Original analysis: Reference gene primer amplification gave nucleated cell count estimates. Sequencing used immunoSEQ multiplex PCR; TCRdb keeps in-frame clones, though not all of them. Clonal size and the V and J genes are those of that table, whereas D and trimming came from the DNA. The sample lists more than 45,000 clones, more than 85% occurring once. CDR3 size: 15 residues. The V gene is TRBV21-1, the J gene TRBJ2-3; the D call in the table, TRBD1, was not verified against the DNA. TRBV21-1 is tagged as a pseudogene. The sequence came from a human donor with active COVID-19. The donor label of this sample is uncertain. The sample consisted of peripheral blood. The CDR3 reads CASSTLTGLADTQYF. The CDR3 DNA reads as TGTGCCAGCAGCACTCTGACAGGGTTGGCAGATACGCAGTATTTT.